The entry that follows covers one TCR beta chain sequence. What it binds is unknown. The entry originates in a study of shared clonotypes between healthy human individuals. The CD4+ fraction was divided into a CD45RA+ naive subset and a CD45RA-negative memory subset. Findings of the study overall: Naive CD4 clonotypes were shared across a few donors at approximately 5.3%.

CDR1 and CDR2 from the germline V gene are ENHRY and SYGVKD. The CDR3 has 11 residues. V gave up 7 bases and J gave up 2 bases, with 4 bases separating them. Clones were sequenced by immunoSEQ multiplex PCR, and TCRdb holds only the in-frame ones, with some missing. The sample includes about 2.5 million clones, about 90% seen only once; the top ten take 0.3% to 0.45%. This receptor was taken from a man aged 18 to 35 in good health. Some clones in this sample may be carry-over from other donors' samples. The sample consisted of naive CD4+ T cells from PBMCs. As for subset: CD45RA+ positively selected. The rearrangement joins TRBV10-3 to TRBJ2-3, with D uncertain. The CDR3 reads CAIKITDTQYF. DNA for the CDR3: TGTGCCATCAAAATCACAGATACGCAGTATTTT.